What follows are 27 T cell receptor beta chains derived from one specimen sequenced in a study of shared clonotypes between healthy human individuals. Profiling relied on immunoSEQ multiplex PCR, and the TCRdb table lists in-frame clones only, not all of them. The table includes more than 1,200,000 clones, just under 99% detected once. The sequenced sample consisted of naive CD4+ T cells sorted from blood. The subset was: CD45RA+ positively selected. The receptors derive from a man aged 25 to 45 in good health.

The chain employs TRBV6-6 and TRBJ2-7; 9 nucleotides agree with TRBD1. The germline V gene encodes CDR1 MNHNY and CDR2 SVGAGI (reference sequence). Losses at the gene ends were 2 bases for V and 4 bases for J; bases not matched to a gene: 3. This CDR3 contains 14 residues. The CDR3 loop is CASSYMTGGYEQYF. The CDR3 DNA reads as TGTGCCAGCAGTTACATGACAGGGGGATACGAGCAGTACTTC.

V and J are TRBV27 and TRBJ2-2, with 10 nucleotides matching TRBD2. Unmatched junction bases numbered 4, after V lost 5 bases and J lost 4 bases. CDR1 and CDR2 (germline): MNHEY, SMNVEV (reference sequence). The length of the CDR3 is 15 residues. CDR3 DNA sequence: TGTGCCAGCAGTAGCCTAGCGGGAGTCACCGGGGAGCTGTTTTTT. Translating it yields CASSSLAGVTGELFF.

As DNA, the CDR3 is TGTGCCAGCAGTGAAGCGCGTAGGGGTTCGGATACGCAGTATTTT. As protein: CASSEARRGSDTQYF. V and J are TRBV2 and TRBJ2-3; a weak D match, TRBD1 (5 bases). CDR1 and CDR2 (germline): SNHLY, FYNNEI. This CDR3 has 15 residues. Trimming stripped 0 bases from V and 6 bases from J, with 13 bases between.

The chain joins TRBV5-1 to TRBJ2-1; TRBD2 agrees at 11 bases. V dropped 0 bases and J dropped 5; count of bases not matched to a gene: 4. CDR3 length equals 16 residues. Germline values: CDR1 SGHRS, CDR2 YFSETQ. The CDR3 spells CASSLVVTSGDNEQFF. The CDR3 DNA sequence: TGCGCCAGCAGCTTGGTAGTGACTAGCGGGGACAATGAGCAGTTCTTC.

This clone was recorded once. The CDR3 sequence is CASSGLSGNSYEQYF. Here the CDR3 DNA reads TGTGCCAGCAGCGGGCTTAGCGGGAACTCCTACGAGCAGTACTTC. This sequence joins TRBV9 and TRBJ2-7; 8 nucleotides agree with TRBD2. CDR1 is SGDLS, CDR2 YYNGEE, per germline. The CDR3 is 15 amino acids. The trim removed 3 bases at V and 0 bases at J, leaving 5 bases unmatched.

The chain joins TRBV14 to TRBJ2-1; maybe TRBD1 (7 bases). The CDR3 loop spans 16 amino acids. Germline V gene sequence: CDR1 SGHDN, CDR2 FVKESK. V lost 0 bases and J lost 6, with 15 bases in between. CDR3 protein: CASSQDTAGGINEQFF. In DNA form, the CDR3 reads TGTGCCAGCAGCCAAGATACGGCAGGGGGGATCAATGAGCAGTTCTTC. Supplemented by reference TRBV14 and TRBJ2-1, the full variable domain reads EAGVTQFPSHSVIEKGQTVTLRCDPISGHDNLYWYRRVMGKEIKFLLHFVKESKQDESGMPNNRFLAERTGGTYSTLKVQPAELEDSGVYFCASSQDTAGGINEQFFGPGTRLTVL.

V usage is TRBV28 and J usage is TRBJ2-3; 8 bases line up with TRBD2. V was pared by 5 bases and J by 4 bases, with 11 bases of the junction left unmatched. CDR1 MDHEN and CDR2 SYDVKM come from the germline V gene. The CDR3 loop spans 16 amino acids. DNA for the CDR3: TGTGCCAGCAGTCCCGCCGCAGCGGGAGTGGCAGATACGCAGTATTTT. This gives the protein CASSPAAAGVADTQYF.

This clone has only one observation. The chain joins TRBV11-1 to TRBJ2-7, with D perhaps TRBD1 (5 bases). The CDR3 spans 16 residues. Trimming shortened V by 5 bases and J by 7 bases, and 24 bases separated the two germline ends. Germline V gene lookup returns CDR1 SGHAT and CDR2 FQDESV (reference sequence). The CDR3 here is CASSQLGHPWSLEQYF. The DNA for the CDR3 is TGTGCCAGCAGCCAACTCGGACACCCTTGGTCTCTGGAGCAGTACTTC.

Only one count was recorded for this clone. The rearrangement joins TRBV27 to TRBJ2-7; TRBD2 agrees at 8 bases. The V segment lost 6 bases and the J segment 5 bases; nucleotides outside the gene matches: 12. The CDR3 is made up of 15 amino acids. Germline CDR1 is MNHEY and CDR2 is SMNVEV (reference sequence). The CDR3 bases are TGTGCCAGCAGATCCCCCCTGCGGGAGGACAACGAGCAGTACTTC. Protein: CASRSPLREDNEQYF.

The chain employs TRBV7-6 and TRBJ2-2; D possibly corresponds to TRBD1 (6 bases). The CDR3 runs to 16 residues. The ends were cut back, 5 bases at V and 3 bases at J, with 16 bases in the middle. Germline V gene sequence: CDR1 SGHVS, CDR2 FNYEAQ. The CDR3 DNA follows: TGTGCCAGCAGCCAGTTCCAGGGGTTGGACACCGGGGAGCTGTTTTTT. It yields the protein CASSQFQGLDTGELFF.

A word on this clone: Other nucleotide sequences from this sample produce the same CDR3. This rearrangement joins TRBV5-4 to TRBJ2-2; D might be TRBD1 (5 bases). The CDR3 contains 14 residues. CDR1 and CDR2 from the germline V gene are SGHNT and YYREEE (reference sequence). V dropped 0 bases and J dropped 3 bases, with 6 bases sitting between them. As DNA, the CDR3 is TGTGCCAGCAGCTTGGGGGGCGACACCGGGGAGCTGTTTTTT. Translating gives CASSLGGDTGELFF.

DNA of the CDR3: TGTGCCATCAGACTAGAAGGAGCCAATGAGCAGTTCTTC. Translating it yields CAIRLEGANEQFF. The chain carries TRBV10-3 and TRBJ2-1; tentative D call: TRBD2 (5 bases). Germline CDR1 is ENHRY and CDR2 is SYGVKD. Trimming took off 6 bases at V and 6 bases at J, with 12 bases between the two ends. This CDR3 is 13 amino acids long.

This chain joins TRBV5-1 and TRBJ1-1, with no clear D. The CDR3 is 14 amino acids. The V end lost 4 bases, the J end lost 4 bases, and 14 bases lay between the germline ends. Germline V gene sequence: CDR1 SGHRS, CDR2 YFSETQ. CDR3 sequence (DNA): TGCGCCAGCAGCAGCTCAAACACGGGCACTGAAGCTTTCTTT. The encoded protein is CASSSSNTGTEAFF.

The chain is built from TRBV5-4 and TRBJ2-1; maybe TRBD2 (6 bases). With 4 bases removed from V and 3 bases from J, the gap between germline ends came to 17 bases. CDR1 SGHNT and CDR2 YYREEE come from the germline V gene (reference sequence). The CDR3 runs to 16 residues. The CDR3, as DNA: TGTGCCAGCAGCGACCACGCCGGGACTGTCTACAATGAGCAGTTCTTC. It specifies CASSDHAGTVYNEQFF.

This clone was observed a single time. The chain couples TRBV18 to TRBJ2-5, with 16 bases matching TRBD2. The CDR3 contains 19 residues. Trimming removed 6 bases from V and 5 bases from J; junction bases left unmatched: 15. CDR1 is KGHSH, CDR2 LQKENI, per germline. The CDR3: CASSEMGLAGGPSWETQYF. The DNA of the CDR3 is TGTGCCAGCTCGGAGATGGGACTAGCGGGAGGGCCCTCGTGGGAGACCCAGTACTTC. The full variable domain, rest sourced from reference TRBV18 and TRBJ2-5, is NAGVMQNPRHLVRRRGQEARLRCSPMKGHSHVYWYRQLPEEGLKFMVYLQKENIIDESGMPKERFSAEFPKEGPSILRIQQVVRGDSAAYFCASSEMGLAGGPSWETQYFGPGTRLLVL.

The chain employs TRBV6-6 and TRBJ1-3; perhaps TRBD1 as D (5 bases). Per the germline V gene, CDR1 is MNHNY and CDR2 is SVGAGI (reference sequence). The V and J ends lost 10 bases and 4 bases respectively, with 20 bases between them. There are 15 residues in the CDR3. Here the CDR3 reads CATRQGVGWGNTIYF. CDR3 sequence (DNA): TGTGCCACCCGCCAGGGCGTTGGTTGGGGAAACACCATATATTTT.

The chain carries TRBV5-5 and TRBJ2-7, with 8 bases aligning to TRBD2. V shed 0 bases and J 6 bases; nucleotides not matched to a gene: 8. The CDR3 extends over 15 amino acids. The germline gives CDR1 SGHKS, CDR2 YYEKEE (reference sequence). CDR3 amino acids: CASSLEAGGLFEQYF. CDR3 DNA sequence: TGTGCCAGCAGCTTGGAGGCGGGAGGACTGTTCGAGCAGTACTTC.

A word on this clone: Other DNA sequences in this specimen translate into the identical CDR3. This rearrangement joins TRBV18 to TRBJ1-5, with a weak D call TRBD1 (6 bases). V was pared by 4 bases and J by 0 bases, with 7 bases between. The CDR3 is made up of 14 amino acids. The germline V gene has CDR1 KGHSH and CDR2 LQKENI. CDR3 coding DNA: TGTGCCAGCTCACAACAGGGTAGCAATCAGCCCCAGCATTTT. Translation gives CASSQQGSNQPQHF.

This chain uses TRBV4-1 with TRBJ2-2, with no clear D. Trimming cost V 3 bases and J 4 bases, with 9 bases left between them. Looked up from germline, CDR1 is MGHRA and CDR2 is YSYEKL. This CDR3 is 14 amino acids long. CDR3 in amino acids: CASSQSKVTGELFF. The DNA for the CDR3 is TGCGCCAGCAGCCAGTCCAAAGTCACCGGGGAGCTGTTTTTT.

V usage is TRBV2 and J usage is TRBJ2-1; 12 bases match TRBD2. The V segment lost 8 bases and the J segment 8 bases; nucleotides outside the gene matches: 19. This CDR3 region has 18 residues. Germline loops: CDR1 SNHLY, CDR2 FYNNEI. The CDR3 loop is CASVRFASGRAKIDEQFF. The CDR3 DNA is TGTGCCAGCGTCAGATTCGCTAGCGGGAGGGCTAAAATCGATGAGCAGTTCTTC.

The J gene is TRBJ2-7, the V gene TRBV27; possible D gene TRBD2, 5 bases. V lost 6 bases to trimming and J lost 0 bases, with 18 bases between them. CDR1 and CDR2 (germline): MNHEY, SMNVEV (reference sequence). The CDR3 spans 16 residues. The CDR3 spells CASSLIWGESSYEQYF. The CDR3 DNA reads TGTGCCAGCAGCCTTATATGGGGAGAGAGCTCCTACGAGCAGTACTTC.

The V and J genes are TRBV7-6 and TRBJ2-1; 9 bases are shared with TRBD2. Unmatched junction bases numbered 9, after V lost 5 bases and J lost 7 bases. In germline, CDR1 is SGHVS, CDR2 FNYEAQ. The CDR3 runs to 15 residues. CDR3 sequence (DNA): TGTGCCAGCAGCCCACGTAGCGGGAGTCGAAATGAGCAGTTCTTC. It encodes CASSPRSGSRNEQFF.

The chain has TRBV18 and TRBJ2-3; TRBD2 agrees at 14 bases. CDR1 and CDR2 from the germline V gene are KGHSH and LQKENI. The CDR3 contains 16 residues. With 2 bases clipped from V and 6 bases from J, the junction kept 4 bases outside the gene matches. Here the CDR3 reads CASSPKGLAGVDTQYF. CDR3 nucleotides: TGTGCCAGCTCACCAAAGGGACTAGCGGGAGTTGATACGCAGTATTTT.

The chain recombines TRBV5-6 with TRBJ2-1, with 10 nucleotides matching TRBD2. Germline V lookup: CDR1 SGHDT, CDR2 YYEEEE. The ends lost 4 bases at V and 6 bases at J; junction bases unmatched: 10. CDR3 length: 16 residues. The CDR3 nucleotides read TGTGCCAGCAGCCTCCTAGCGGGAGCAGGGGCCAATGAGCAGTTCTTC. Translated, it gives CASSLLAGAGANEQFF.

The rearrangement uses TRBV7-6 and TRBJ2-1; D is undetermined. V was trimmed by 1 base and J by 7 bases, leaving 8 bases between them. The CDR3 is 13 amino acids. Looked up from germline, CDR1 is SGHVS and CDR2 is FNYEAQ. This CDR3 reads CASSLETRNEQFF. In DNA form, the CDR3 reads TGTGCCAGCAGCTTAGAGACCAGGAATGAGCAGTTCTTC.

The chain joins TRBV6-6 to TRBJ2-1, with D perhaps TRBD1 (6 bases). Deletions cut 2 bases from V and 7 bases from J, with 15 bases between. CDR3 length equals 15 residues. Per germline, CDR1 MNHNY and CDR2 SVGAGI (reference sequence). The CDR3: CASSYAQGQQNEQFF. The CDR3 bases are TGTGCCAGCAGTTACGCCCAAGGACAGCAGAATGAGCAGTTCTTC.

V is TRBV9 and J is TRBJ2-7; 14 nucleotides match TRBD2. With V trimmed by 3 bases and J by 6 bases, 5 bases remained unmatched. The length of the CDR3 is 15 residues. Germline V gene lookup returns CDR1 SGDLS and CDR2 YYNGEE. The CDR3 DNA is TGTGCCAGCAGCGCACTTGGACTAGCGGGAGGCGAGCAGTACTTC. Its translation is CASSALGLAGGEQYF.